This T cell receptor beta chain was sequenced for a study of T cells in Graves' hyperthyroidism and ophthalmopathy. This clonotype was detected ten times or more. The antigen is not known. Germline lookup yields CDR1 PRHDT and CDR2 FYEKMQ (reference sequence). This CDR3 is 18 amino acids long. V dropped 5 bases and J dropped 0; count of bases not matched to a gene: 12. Exclusions: uncontrolled infection, other autoimmune disease, pregnancy, lactation. The study's findings and limits: Also found in blood were most expanded thyroid clonotypes above 0.001. From stable hyperthyroidism, ophthalmopathy was set apart by a 13 V-J model.

TCR beta CDR3 sequences were amplified from RNA transcripts. First-round RT-PCR targeting the TCR CDR3 was performed with the HTBI primer set. TCRdb independently ran MiXCR on the multiplex PCR reads; one entry per CDR3 protein. The data contain about 410,000 distinct CDR3 sequences, more than 12% of them seen just once; the ten biggest clones take up about 19%. The chain employs TRBV13 and TRBJ2-1, with 8 bases aligning to TRBD2. The source material was blood. The source of this sequence is a young woman with Graves' ophthalmopathy. The CDR3 nucleotides are TGTGCCAGCAGCCCCACTAGCGGCTCCGCCGTCTCCTACAATGAGCAGTTCTTC. Translation gives CASSPTSGSAVSYNEQFF. Full variable domain (rest looked up from reference TRBV13 and TRBJ2-1): AAGVIQSPRHLIKEKRETATLKCYPIPRHDTVYWYQQGPGQDPQFLISFYEKMQSDKGSIPDRFSAQQFSDYHSELNMSSLELGDSALYFCASSPTSGSAVSYNEQFFGPGTRLTVL.